These 28 T cell receptor beta chains came from one sample sequenced in a study of response to subunit inactivated influenza vaccine. From the RT-PCR reads, TCRdb called clonotypes with MiXCR, one entry per CDR3 protein. The sample shows about 650,000 distinct CDR3 sequences, approximately 14% of them seen only once. Sequences were derived from PBMCs from blood, sampled around two weeks before vaccination. These receptors were collected from a man in his fifties who received an inactivated influenza vaccine.

The genes are TRBV20-1 and TRBJ2-5, with 8 bases aligning to TRBD1. The germline V gene encodes CDR1 DFQATT and CDR2 SNEGSKA (reference sequence). With V trimmed by 2 bases and J by 2 bases, 7 bases remained unmatched. The length of the CDR3 is 15 residues. CDR3 sequence reads: CSARRTGLSQETQYF. As DNA, the CDR3 is TGCAGTGCTAGAAGGACAGGGTTATCGCAAGAGACCCAGTACTTC.

The CDR3 coding sequence is TGTGCCTGGAGTGGTAAGCGGAATGAGCAGTTCTTC. Translated, it gives CAWSGKRNEQFF. This chain connects TRBV30 to TRBJ2-1, with a tentative D call TRBD2 (5 bases). This CDR3 has 12 residues. Trimming left V 1 base short and J 7 bases short, with 8 bases between. The germline V gene encodes CDR1 GTSNPN and CDR2 SVGIG (reference sequence).

The chain couples TRBV7-2 to TRBJ2-5; no reliable D call. Germline V CDR1 and CDR2: SGHTA, FQGNSA. The V end lost 5 bases, the J end lost 9 bases, and 10 bases lay between the germline ends. The CDR3 is 11 amino acids. The CDR3 loop reads CASSLFPAQYF. CDR3 coding DNA: TGTGCCAGCAGCCTTTTTCCGGCCCAGTACTTC. Combining the CDR3 with reference TRBV7-2 and TRBJ2-5 gives the whole variable domain GAGVSQSPSNKVTEKGKDVELRCDPISGHTALYWYRQSLGQGLEFLIYFQGNSAPDKSGLPSDRFSAERTGGSVSTLTIQRTQQEDSAVYLCASSLFPAQYFGPGTRLLVL.

The chain links TRBV30 to TRBJ2-7; D unclear. CDR3 length: 11 amino acids. Germline V gene sequence: CDR1 GTSNPN, CDR2 SVGIG (reference sequence). V lost 1 base, J lost 3 bases, and 4 bases lay in between. CDR3 in DNA: TGTGCCTGGAGTGGCAGCTACGAGCAGTACTTC. Translation gives CAWSGSYEQYF.

This clonotype has more than one count but fewer than ten. The V and J genes are TRBV20-1 and TRBJ2-2; 9 bases agree with TRBD1. J was trimmed by 0 bases and V by 1 base; bases with no gene match: 3. Germline CDR1 DFQATT, CDR2 SNEGSKA (reference sequence). This CDR3 has 16 residues. The CDR3 is CSARVGQGSNTGELFF. The CDR3 DNA is TGCAGTGCTAGAGTGGGACAGGGTTCGAACACCGGGGAGCTGTTTTTT.

This chain uses TRBV6-2 or TRBV6-3 with TRBJ2-1, with TRBD1 matching over 8 bases. The CDR3 is 13 amino acids. The germline V gene has CDR1 MNHEY and CDR2 SVGEGT. V trimming: 9 bases; J trimming: 3 bases; junction bases outside the gene matches: 4. The CDR3 sequence is CASRQGLYNEQFF. For the CDR3, the DNA is TGTGCCAGTCGACAGGGGCTCTACAATGAGCAGTTCTTC.

Concerning this clonotype: Relative to the germline gene, one junction end is altered; a read error may explain this. CDR3 DNA sequence: TGTGCCAGCATAGATACGCAGTATTTT. Translating gives CASIDTQYF. This chain joins TRBV28 and TRBJ2-3, with D unresolved. The length of the CDR3 is 9 residues. Germline-derived CDR1 and CDR2 are MDHEN and SYDVKM.

The genes are TRBV7-8 and TRBJ2-7, with unresolved D. The germline V gene has CDR1 SGHVS and CDR2 FQNEAQ. V lost 5 bases, J lost 1 base, and 18 bases lay in between. The CDR3 contains 16 residues. The CDR3 here is CASSHNRRSSSYEQYF. For the CDR3, the DNA is TGTGCCAGCAGCCACAATCGACGGAGCTCGTCCTACGAGCAGTACTTC.

V gene TRBV6-1 combines with J gene TRBJ2-1; the D gene is possibly TRBD1 (5 bases). Per germline, CDR1 MNHNS and CDR2 SASEGT. The CDR3 loop spans 14 amino acids. Trimming removed 6 bases at V and 10 bases at J, with 19 bases between. The CDR3 DNA sequence: TGTGCCAGCAGGACAGACTCCCAAGTCTGGGAGCAGTTCTTC. Translation gives CASRTDSQVWEQFF.

This clonotype was observed a handful of times. J is TRBJ1-5 and V is TRBV19; no clear D gene. V was trimmed by 5 bases and J by 0 bases, leaving 11 bases between them. The CDR3 loop spans 15 amino acids. In germline, CDR1 is LNHDA, CDR2 SQIVND (reference sequence). The CDR3 DNA reads as TGTGCCAGTAGTCGCACGGAATATAGCAATCAGCCCCAGCATTTT. It specifies CASSRTEYSNQPQHF.

This clonotype was counted only a few times. The rearrangement uses TRBV6-2 or TRBV6-3 and TRBJ2-1, with D unclear. The CDR3 has 14 residues. Germline V gene data show CDR1 as MNHEY and CDR2 as SVGEGT. Deletions cut 8 bases from V and 6 bases from J, with 17 bases between. The chain's CDR3 is CASGIRLDRNEQFF. The CDR3 coding sequence is TGTGCCAGCGGAATTAGACTCGACCGCAATGAGCAGTTCTTC.

This clonotype was counted only a few times. The chain joins TRBV5-1 to TRBJ2-1, with 7 bases aligning to TRBD2. With 2 bases clipped from V and 7 bases from J, the junction kept 12 bases outside the gene matches. The CDR3 is 16 amino acids. Germline V gives CDR1 SGHRS, CDR2 YFSETQ. CDR3 sequence reads: CASSFDWGGGLNEQFF. The CDR3 DNA is TGCGCCAGCAGCTTCGACTGGGGGGGAGGATTAAATGAGCAGTTCTTC.

The chain couples TRBV20-1 to TRBJ1-2, with D hard to call. The CDR3 is 12 amino acids. V lost 6 bases and J lost 7, with 15 bases in between. The V gene's germline CDR1 is DFQATT and CDR2 SNEGSKA (reference sequence). In DNA form, the CDR3 reads TGCAGTGCAACGGACCCTTTGACTGGCTACACCTTC. Translation: CSATDPLTGYTF.

This clonotype was counted a few times. The chain couples TRBV20-1 to TRBJ1-2; D remains ambiguous. The CDR3 extends over 13 amino acids. Germline CDR1 and CDR2: DFQATT and SNEGSKA (reference sequence). V shed 0 bases and J shed 8 bases, with 13 bases lying between them. The CDR3 DNA reads as TGCAGTGCTAGAGATTGGGCTGGAGGAGGCTACACCTTC. Translated, it gives CSARDWAGGGYTF.

This clonotype was recorded a few times. This chain connects TRBV6-5 to TRBJ2-3; TRBD2 agrees at 9 bases. This CDR3 is 17 amino acids long. Germline V gene lookup returns CDR1 MNHEY and CDR2 SVGAGI. Trimming removed 2 bases from V and 3 bases from J; junction bases left unmatched: 9. Here the CDR3 DNA reads TGTGCCAGCAGTTACCAAAGGCGGGGGGGGAGAACAGATACGCAGTATTTT. Protein: CASSYQRRGGRTDTQYF.

This clonotype was seen a few times. The CDR3 DNA follows: TGTGCCAGCAGTCCCGGACAGTACGTTGAAGCTTTCTTT. Translation: CASSPGQYVEAFF. This chain joins TRBV6-6 and TRBJ1-1, with D perhaps TRBD1 (6 bases). V gave up 5 bases and J gave up 7 bases, with 14 bases separating them. This CDR3 has 13 residues. Per germline, CDR1 MNHNY and CDR2 SVGAGI (reference sequence).

Turning to this clonotype: A much larger clone lies one base from this, so it may be a read error. The V gene is TRBV20-1, the J gene TRBJ2-3, with D uncertain. The CDR3 runs 11 residues. The germline V and J ends were trimmed by 1 base and 4 bases, with 3 bases remaining between them. Germline loops: CDR1 DFQATT, CDR2 SNEGSKA (reference sequence). CDR3 DNA: TGCAGTGCTAGAGTCTCAGATACGCAGTATTTT. It specifies CSARVSDTQYF.

This chain links TRBV20-1 with TRBJ2-1, with 9 bases that match TRBD2. Trimming removed 1 base from V and 4 bases from J; junction bases left unmatched: 2. Germline lookup yields CDR1 DFQATT and CDR2 SNEGSKA (reference sequence). The length of the CDR3 is 14 residues. The CDR3 nucleotides read TGCAGTGCTAGAGGTAGCGGGAGTTACAATGAGCAGTTCTTC. Encoded protein: CSARGSGSYNEQFF.

This clonotype was found a few times. The chain uses TRBV11-2 and TRBJ2-3; TRBD2 matches at 7 bases. The germline V gene encodes CDR1 SGHAT and CDR2 FQNNGV. V lost 3 bases to trimming and J lost 0 bases; unmatched junction nucleotides: 9. The CDR3 length is 17 residues. In DNA, the CDR3 is TGTGCCAGCAGCTTGGGGGTCGGGCGGGGGAGCACAGATACGCAGTATTTT. It is translated as CASSLGVGRGSTDTQYF. The full variable domain, rest sourced from reference TRBV11-2 and TRBJ2-3, is EAGVAQSPRYKIIEKRQSVAFWCNPISGHATLYWYQQILGQGPKLLIQFQNNGVVDDSQLPKDRFSAERLKGVDSTLKIQPAKLEDSAVYLCASSLGVGRGSTDTQYFGPGTRLTVL.

This chain joins TRBV4-3 and TRBJ1-2; D may be TRBD1 (5 bases). Per the germline V gene, CDR1 is LGHNA and CDR2 is YSLEER. The CDR3 is 16 residues long. The ends were cut back, 5 bases at V and 3 bases at J, with 19 bases in the middle. The CDR3 nucleotides read TGCGCCAGCAGCATCCGACAGTTACCGAGGGACTATGGCTACACCTTC. The encoded protein is CASSIRQLPRDYGYTF.

The table lists this clonotype with a few counts. This sequence joins TRBV7-3 and TRBJ2-2; D possibly uses TRBD1 or TRBD2 (5 bases each). V lost 0 bases and J 11 bases, leaving 19 bases between the germline ends. The length of the CDR3 is 16 residues. The germline CDR1 and CDR2 sequences are SGHTA and FQGTGA. The CDR3 sequence is CASSLTAQGGLGELFF. The CDR3 DNA reads TGTGCCAGCAGCTTAACCGCTCAGGGCGGGTTAGGAGAGCTGTTTTTT.

V usage is TRBV6-1 and J usage is TRBJ2-7; TRBD1 agrees at 7 bases. CDR1 and CDR2 (germline): MNHNS, SASEGT. V shed 7 bases and J 0 bases; nucleotides not matched to a gene: 12. The CDR3 extends over 16 amino acids. CDR3 bases: TGTGCCAGCACCTCCGCGCAGGGACAGCTCTCCTACGAGCAGTACTTC. Its protein product is CASTSAQGQLSYEQYF.

This clonotype came up many times. The chain has TRBV28 and TRBJ2-3, with 13 bases identical to TRBD2. CDR3 length: 17 residues. The V gene's germline CDR1 is MDHEN and CDR2 SYDVKM. J lost 8 bases, V lost 4 bases, and 12 bases had no gene match. CDR3 sequence reads: CASSSLQLAGGPATQYF. CDR3 nucleotide sequence: TGTGCCAGCAGTTCCCTCCAACTAGCGGGAGGGCCGGCTACGCAGTATTTT. The full variable domain, its missing parts supplied by reference TRBV28 and TRBJ2-3, is DVKVTQSSRYLVKRTGEKVFLECVQDMDHENMFWYRQDPGLGLRLIYFSYDVKMKEKGDIPEGYSVSREKKERFSLILESASTNQTSMYLCASSSLQLAGGPATQYFGPGTRLTVL.

This clonotype has only a few counts. The chain has TRBV4-3 and TRBJ2-7; D unclear. The CDR3 is made up of 13 amino acids. Germline assignment: CDR1 LGHNA and CDR2 YSLEER. Trimming stripped 0 bases from V and 10 bases from J, with 13 bases between. In DNA form, the CDR3 reads TGCGCCAGCAGCCAAGATCCCGCCGCAGCACAGTACTTC. It yields the protein CASSQDPAAAQYF.

The V and J genes are TRBV29-1 and TRBJ1-1, with D possibly TRBD1 on 5 matching bases. Germline CDR1 and CDR2: SQVTM and ANQGSEA. The CDR3 totals 12 residues. Trimming removed 4 bases at V and 6 bases at J, with 12 bases between. CDR3 amino acids: CSVAEGLAEAFF. The CDR3 DNA reads as TGCAGCGTTGCCGAGGGGTTGGCTGAAGCTTTCTTT.

This clonotype was found a few times. The V gene is TRBV7-9, the J gene TRBJ1-4; D might be TRBD1 (6 bases). This CDR3 comprises 16 residues. Per germline, CDR1 SEHNR and CDR2 FQNEAQ (reference sequence). Trimming cost V 0 bases and J 7 bases, with 15 bases left between them. The CDR3 DNA follows: TGTGCCAGCAGCTTAGCTTCAGGGGTCGGATTTGAAAAACTGTTTTTT. Its protein product is CASSLASGVGFEKLFF. Drawing the rest from reference TRBV7-9 and TRBJ1-4, the complete variable domain is DTGVSQNPRHKITKRGQNVTFRCDPISEHNRLYWYRQTLGQGPEFLTYFQNEAQLEKSRLLSDRFSAERPKGSFSTLEIQRTEQGDSAMYLCASSLASGVGFEKLFFGSGTQLSVL.

The chain joins TRBV7-9 to TRBJ1-3; 7 bases fit TRBD1. CDR1 is SEHNR, CDR2 FQNEAQ, per germline (reference sequence). The ends lost 6 bases at V and 0 bases at J; junction bases unmatched: 5. CDR3 size: 15 residues. In DNA, the CDR3 is TGTGCCAGCAGGCGACAGGGTGACTCTGGAAACACCATATATTTT. Encoded protein: CASRRQGDSGNTIYF.

The V gene is TRBV20-1, the J gene TRBJ1-1, with unresolved D. Per germline, CDR1 DFQATT and CDR2 SNEGSKA (reference sequence). Trimming cost V 6 bases and J 7 bases, with 21 bases left between them. The CDR3 runs to 14 residues. Here the CDR3 reads CSAATAILDREAFF. As DNA, the CDR3 is TGCAGTGCCGCTACCGCCATCCTGGACCGTGAAGCTTTCTTT.